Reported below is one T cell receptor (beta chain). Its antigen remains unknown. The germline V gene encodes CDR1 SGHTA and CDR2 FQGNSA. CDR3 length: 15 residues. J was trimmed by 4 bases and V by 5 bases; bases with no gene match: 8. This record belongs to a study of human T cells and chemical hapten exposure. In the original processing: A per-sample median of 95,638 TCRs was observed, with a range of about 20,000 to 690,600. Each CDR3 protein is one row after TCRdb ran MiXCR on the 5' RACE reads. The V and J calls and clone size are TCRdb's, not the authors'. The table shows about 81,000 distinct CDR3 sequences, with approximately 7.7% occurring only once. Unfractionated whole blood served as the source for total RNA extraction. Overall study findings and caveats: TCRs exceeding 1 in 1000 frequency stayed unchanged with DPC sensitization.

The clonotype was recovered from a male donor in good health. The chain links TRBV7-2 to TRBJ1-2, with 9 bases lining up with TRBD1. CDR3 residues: CASSVRTGGSYGYTF. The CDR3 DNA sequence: TGTGCCAGCAGCGTTCGCACAGGGGGCTCCTATGGCTACACCTTC.